What follows are 17 T cell receptor beta chains derived from one specimen sequenced in a study of T cell repertoires in cytomegalovirus infection. TCRdb re-analysed the reads in MiXCR, keeping a single row per CDR3 protein. The sample lists about 230,000 distinct CDR3 sequences, over 20% occurring once. Sequencing used CD8+ T cells from PBMCs. The source of these receptors is a human donor in good health (CMV status not recorded). Some clones in this sample may be carry-over from other donors' samples.

The chain combines TRBV11-2 with TRBJ2-3; TRBD1 might be the D (6 bases). The CDR3 is 15 residues long. Germline CDR1 is SGHAT and CDR2 is FQNNGV. V was shortened by 4 bases and J by 2 bases, with 13 bases between the two germline ends. CDR3 nucleotides: TGTGCCAGCAGCTCGGACCGGGACAACACAGATACGCAGTATTTT. It translates to CASSSDRDNTDTQYF.

This clonotype was detected only a few times. The chain combines TRBV19 with TRBJ2-3, with D possibly TRBD1 on 6 matching bases. Trimming shortened V by 2 bases and J by 4 bases, and 10 bases separated the two germline ends. Looked up from germline, CDR1 is LNHDA and CDR2 is SQIVND (reference sequence). This CDR3 is 14 amino acids long. Here the CDR3 DNA reads TGTGCCAGTAGTATAACAGGGTATCCAGATACGCAGTATTTT. Its protein product is CASSITGYPDTQYF. The full variable domain, in which reference TRBV19 and TRBJ2-3 provide the parts outside the CDR3, is DGGITQSPKYLFRKEGQNVTLSCEQNLNHDAMYWYRQDPGQGLRLIYYSQIVNDFQKGDIAEGYSVSREKKESFPLTVTSAQKNPTAFYLCASSITGYPDTQYFGPGTRLTVL.

The chain has TRBV28 and TRBJ1-1, with a possible D match to TRBD1 (6 bases). Germline V gives CDR1 MDHEN, CDR2 SYDVKM. Deletions cut 4 bases from V and 1 base from J, with 16 bases between. CDR3 length equals 16 residues. Written as DNA, the CDR3 is TGTGCCAGCAGTTCAAATTCCCCGGGACAGAACACTGAAGCTTTCTTT. Translated, it gives CASSSNSPGQNTEAFF.

The V and J genes are TRBV20-1 and TRBJ2-2; D might be TRBD1 (5 bases). Germline CDR1 is DFQATT and CDR2 is SNEGSKA (reference sequence). This CDR3 spans 16 amino acids. Trimming took off 1 base at V and 4 bases at J, with 16 bases between the two ends. This CDR3 is CSARVPHLQGTGELFF. Written as DNA, the CDR3 is TGCAGTGCTAGAGTTCCCCACCTTCAGGGCACCGGGGAGCTGTTTTTT.

The V and J genes are TRBV2 and TRBJ2-3, with D perhaps matching TRBD2 (5 bases). CDR1 SNHLY and CDR2 FYNNEI come from the germline V gene. Trimming took 8 bases from V and 2 from J, leaving 14 bases between them. CDR3 length: 14 residues. The CDR3 region is CASRAGRYTDTQYF. The CDR3 coding sequence is TGTGCCAGCCGTGCGGGCAGGTACACAGATACGCAGTATTTT.

CDR3 in DNA: TGTGCCAGCAGCGTAGTTGCGGGGGGACGGGACGAGCAGTACTTC. Its protein is CASSVVAGGRDEQYF. The gene calls are TRBV9 and TRBJ2-7, with 8 bases identical to TRBD2. Germline trimming cut 0 bases from V and 5 bases from J; bases unmatched to any gene: 7. Per germline, CDR1 SGDLS and CDR2 YYNGEE. The CDR3 runs to 15 residues.

This clonotype was detected ten times or more. The chain joins TRBV29-1 to TRBJ1-3; no firm D call. Between the trimmed V and J ends, which lost 2 bases and 1 base, there was a span of 6 bases. Germline CDR1 is SQVTM and CDR2 is ANQGSEA. The CDR3 has 13 residues. For the CDR3, the DNA is TGCAGCGTTGAAACCGGGTCTGGAAACACCATATATTTT. This translates into CSVETGSGNTIYF.

The sample holds many counts of this clonotype. The DNA of the CDR3 is TGTGCCAGCAGTTTACAGACAGGGTACGCAGATACGCAGTATTTT. Amino acids: CASSLQTGYADTQYF. V and J are TRBV12-3 or TRBV12-4 and TRBJ2-3, with TRBD1 matching 7 bases. The CDR3 contains 15 residues. V was clipped by 2 bases and J by 4 bases; unmatched bases: 6.

This clonotype was counted a few times. The rearrangement links TRBV20-1 to TRBJ1-5; no firm D call. Germline V gene sequence: CDR1 DFQATT, CDR2 SNEGSKA (reference sequence). The V and J ends lost 6 bases and 2 bases respectively, with 17 bases between them. The CDR3 totals 15 residues. DNA for the CDR3: TGCAGTGCAGTGTTTTTTGGCGTAGGCAATCAGCCCCAGCATTTT. It codes for CSAVFFGVGNQPQHF.

Only a few counts were recorded for this clonotype. The rearrangement links TRBV12-5 to TRBJ2-1; D ambiguous. The germline V and J ends were trimmed by 0 bases and 14 bases, with 14 bases remaining between them. Germline V gene data show CDR1 as LGHNT and CDR2 as FRNRAP. This CDR3 has 13 residues. The CDR3: CASGLVLGTPEFF. CDR3 nucleotides: TGTGCTAGTGGTTTGGTTTTAGGAACCCCGGAGTTCTTC.

In the case of this clonotype: The junction does not match germline at one end; this may be a read error. This sequence joins TRBV11-2 and TRBJ2-5; D is unclear. The CDR3 is 14 amino acids. Germline CDR1 reads SGHAT; CDR2 reads FQNNGV. The CDR3 reads CASSLGGRQATQYF. In DNA, the CDR3 is TGTGCCAGCAGCTTAGGTGGCAGGCAAGCGACCCAGTACTTC.

V gene TRBV6-5 combines with J gene TRBJ2-1; the match to TRBD2 covers 13 bases. CDR1 MNHEY and CDR2 SVGAGI come from the germline V gene. Trimming cost V 6 bases and J 8 bases; bases outside gene matches: 4. This CDR3 is 14 amino acids long. Here the CDR3 DNA reads TGTGCCAGCAGAACTAGCGGGGGGGCCTATGAGCAGTTCTTC. It yields the protein CASRTSGGAYEQFF.

The J gene is TRBJ1-1, the V gene TRBV5-6; 9 nucleotides agree with TRBD1. CDR3 length: 16 residues. Germline values: CDR1 SGHDT, CDR2 YYEEEE. J was trimmed by 1 base and V by 7 bases; bases with no gene match: 11. For the CDR3, the DNA is TGTGCCAGCGGCTACCTACAACAGGGGGCGAACACTGAAGCTTTCTTT. Its protein is CASGYLQQGANTEAFF.

A few counts support this clonotype. V gene TRBV12-3 or TRBV12-4 combines with J gene TRBJ1-5, with D perhaps TRBD1 (5 bases). The length of the CDR3 is 13 residues. V shed 6 bases and J shed 4 bases, with 10 bases lying between them. CDR3 residues: CASRLGGNQPQHF. Here the CDR3 DNA reads TGTGCCAGCAGACTGGGGGGGAATCAGCCCCAGCATTTT.

The chain uses TRBV28 and TRBJ1-4; 8 nucleotides line up with TRBD1. The V gene's germline CDR1 is MDHEN and CDR2 SYDVKM. The CDR3 length is 14 residues. J gave up 8 bases and V 1 base, and 3 bases lay outside the gene matches. CDR3 residues: CASSLSGGVEKLFF. The CDR3 coding sequence is TGTGCCAGCAGTTTATCAGGGGGCGTAGAAAAACTGTTTTTT.

This clonotype was observed at least ten times. The chain couples TRBV10-3 to TRBJ2-3, with TRBD2 matching 8 bases. V gave up 1 base and J gave up 0 bases; unmatched junction bases: 3. Looked up from germline, CDR1 is ENHRY and CDR2 is SYGVKD. The CDR3 is 16 amino acids. CDR3 loop: CAISELGGGSTDTQYF. The DNA for the CDR3 is TGTGCCATCAGTGAGTTGGGCGGGGGGAGCACAGATACGCAGTATTTT.

The V gene is TRBV2, the J gene TRBJ2-1; TRBD1 aligns across 7 bases. The CDR3 covers 16 residues. Per germline, CDR1 SNHLY and CDR2 FYNNEI. V lost 4 bases, J lost 0 bases, and 6 bases stayed unmatched. The CDR3 protein is CASSAGQASSYNEQFF. CDR3 bases: TGTGCCAGCAGTGCCGGACAGGCGAGCTCCTACAATGAGCAGTTCTTC.